The 5 T cell receptor beta chains listed next were all sequenced from one sample in a study of cytomegalovirus exposure and HLA in healthy donors. PCR used 60 Vbeta primers and 13 Jbeta primers. Measured with immunoSEQ multiplex PCR; TCRdb has only the in-frame clones, and not every one. The sample lists about 190,000 clones, roughly 76% occurring once. Sequenced: PBMCs. The source is a woman between 25 and 40 years old in good health and CMV-seropositive.

This chain joins TRBV29-1 and TRBJ2-3; D perhaps matches TRBD1 (5 bases). The germline V and J ends were trimmed by 4 bases and 1 base, with 12 bases remaining between them. This CDR3 is 14 amino acids long. Germline lookup yields CDR1 SQVTM and CDR2 ANQGSEA. CDR3 sequence (DNA): TGCAGCGTTGCCAGGGTATATCGCACAGATACGCAGTATTTT. Protein product: CSVARVYRTDTQYF.

The gene calls are TRBV6-5 and TRBJ2-2; TRBD2 aligns across 7 bases. Looked up from germline, CDR1 is MNHEY and CDR2 is SVGAGI. V shed 5 bases and J 4 bases; nucleotides not matched to a gene: 7. This CDR3 is built from 15 residues. For the CDR3, the DNA is TGTGCCAGCAGTACGACACAGCGGGGCACCGGGGAGCTGTTTTTT. Protein sequence: CASSTTQRGTGELFF.

The rearrangement links TRBV7-2 to TRBJ2-7; D call uncertain. V dropped 2 bases and J dropped 0 bases, with 8 bases sitting between them. Germline values: CDR1 SGHTA, CDR2 FQGNSA. This CDR3 is 14 amino acids long. In DNA, the CDR3 is TGTGCCAGCAGCTTAACTCCTATCTCCTACGAGCAGTACTTC. Translating it yields CASSLTPISYEQYF.

The CDR3 DNA sequence: TGTGCCAGCAGCGTAGGGGGGCTCCAAGAGACCCAGTACTTC. This translates into CASSVGGLQETQYF. The chain combines TRBV9 with TRBJ2-5, with a tentative D call TRBD1 (6 bases). Trimming removed 0 bases at V and 1 base at J, with 7 bases between. The CDR3 loop spans 14 amino acids. Germline CDR1 and CDR2: SGDLS and YYNGEE.

This chain uses TRBV6-1 with TRBJ1-2; 9 nucleotides line up with TRBD1. The CDR3 loop spans 14 amino acids. V shed 7 bases, J shed 4 bases, and the junction held 7 bases outside the gene matches. Germline values: CDR1 MNHNS, CDR2 SASEGT. The CDR3, as DNA: TGTGCCAGCAATCCGGGACAGGGCGTCTATGGCTACACCTTC. Translated, it gives CASNPGQGVYGYTF.